The clone carrying this T cell receptor (beta chain) appeared many times. Antigen: not known. The data originate from a study of blood T cells in healthy people across ages. Study-level findings and limits: The fall in TCR beta diversity per million T cells was roughly linear with age. Long-lived donors had more naive CD4+ cells and higher diversity than aged donors.

The germline V gene has CDR1 SQVTM and CDR2 ANQGSEA. The CDR3 extends over 13 amino acids. V lost 6 bases and J lost 2, with 14 bases in between. Primed by a sample-barcoded 5' primer and a J-beta primer mix, a second PCR proceeded for 7 to 11 cycles. TCRdb re-called the 5' RACE reads through MiXCR, storing one row per CDR3 protein. Of around 1,700,000 distinct CDR3 sequences detected, roughly 27% appear once; the ten largest clones hold 7.7%. PBMCs were isolated at a quantity of at least 6 million per sample. The clonotype comes from a woman aged 25-40 years in good health. The V and J genes are TRBV29-1 and TRBJ2-7, with unresolved D. Sequencing was performed on blood. The CDR3 spells CSVHMTETYEQYF. Written as DNA, the CDR3 is TGCAGCGTCCATATGACTGAGACCTACGAGCAGTACTTC.